This T cell receptor beta chain is drawn from a study of blood T cell repertoires in COVID-19. Turning to the study itself: Specimens from acute and convalescent COVID-19 originated in the United States, Italy and Spain. T cells, B-cell-depleted T cells, or PBMCs supplied cDNA or gDNA.

Authors' processing steps: Amplifying reference gene primers gave estimates of nucleated cell counts. This table comes from immunoSEQ multiplex PCR, and its TCRdb copy is limited to in-frame clones, with some not included. V, J and clone size are taken as reported in that table, and D and trimming were inferred from the DNA itself. In the table there are some 19,000 clones, 65% to 90% of which are singletons. The sequencing sample was made of peripheral blood. The sequence derives from a man of 80 years or more with acute or convalescent COVID-19.

The CDR3 loop is CATRGTGVVDSPLHF. CDR3 nucleotide sequence: TGTGCCACCAGAGGGACAGGGGTAGTGGATTCACCCCTCCACTTT. This chain uses TRBV15 with TRBJ1-6, with 10 bases lining up with TRBD1. Trimming removed 6 bases from V and 8 bases from J; junction bases left unmatched: 7. CDR3 length: 15 amino acids. The germline V gene has CDR1 LNHNV and CDR2 YYDKDF (reference sequence). The variable domain in full, completed from reference TRBV15 and TRBJ1-6, reads DAMVIQNPRYQVTQFGKPVTLSCSQTLNHNVMYWYQQKSSQAPKLLFHYYDKDFNNEADTPDNFQSRRPNTSFCFLDIRSPGLGDTAMYLCATRGTGVVDSPLHFGNGTRLTVT.